This is a list of T cell receptor beta chains from one sample in a study of monozygotic twins with inflammatory bowel disease. Reprocessing the 5' RACE reads, TCRdb reports a single entry for every CDR3 protein and omits DNA. The sample data list about 300,000 distinct CDR3 sequences. Sequencing was carried out using blood. These TCRs come from a human donor with ulcerative colitis or Crohn's disease, or a healthy co-twin of an affected twin (not recorded which). Each CDR3 is given with its conserved first and last residue.

>TRBJ2-3|TRBV11-1|19
CASSLGVQGAPRRTDTQYF
>TRBJ2-1|TRBV7-2|16
CASSHQTPHSYNEQFF
>TRBJ2-2|TRBV18|13
CASSPRVVGELFF
>TRBJ2-2|TRBV5-1|17
CASSQRTGAVNTGELFF
>TRBJ2-7|TRBV18|15
CASSPSTEYLYEQYF
>TRBJ1-1|TRBV20-1|15
CSARGQGGMNTEAFF
>TRBJ2-1|TRBV7-3|16
CASSPSSTGVRNEQFF
>TRBJ1-6|TRBV5-5|15
CASSLSPQGYSPLHF
>TRBJ1-5|TRBV20-1|13
CSAIKGLRQPQHF
>TRBJ1-2|TRBV19|15
CASTRDFRSDYGYTF
>TRBJ2-7|TRBV6-2/TRBV6-3|17
CASSYTTRYPSRYEQYF
>TRBJ2-2|TRBV7-2|21
CASSNAYVGTGAKNYTGELFF
>TRBJ2-7|TRBV20-1|15
CSASQAGWSSYEQYF
>TRBJ1-1|TRBV7-2|14
CASSLDRRITEAFF
>TRBJ2-1|TRBV3-1|15
CASSSTGLSYNEQFF
>TRBJ2-7|TRBV6-2/TRBV6-3|13
CASSRTAAYEQYF
>TRBJ1-4|TRBV7-9|17
CASSLWRGGAVSEKLFF
>TRBJ2-7|TRBV4-3|14
CASSPTSGRYEQYF
>TRBJ1-5|TRBV7-2|14
CASSYRDLNQPQHF
>TRBJ1-5|TRBV20-1|15
CSAREGTGPNQPQHF
>TRBJ1-3|TRBV4-3|18
CASSQVGGGHRSGNTIYF
>TRBJ1-1|TRBV20-1|11
CSGDRVIEAFF
>TRBJ2-7|TRBV29-1|12
CSVRADSYEQYF
>TRBJ1-1|TRBV5-1|14
CASSSREMNTEAFF
>TRBJ2-1|TRBV9|13
CASSVDQYNEQFF
>TRBJ1-5|TRBV6-2/TRBV6-3|14
CASSYQFGNQPQHF
>TRBJ1-1|TRBV5-1|11
CASSGPTEAFF
>TRBJ2-5|TRBV12-3/TRBV12-4|14
CASSPVQLQETQYF
>TRBJ1-1|TRBV6-2/TRBV6-3|11
CASTQGQEAFF
>TRBJ2-3|TRBV5-1|14
CASSLVVGQDTQYF
>TRBJ2-5|TRBV19|12
CASSMSLETQYF
>TRBJ1-6|TRBV13|16
CASSLRDGTYNSPLHF
>TRBJ2-2|TRBV28|17
CASSPGRGMGNTGELFF
>TRBJ2-5|TRBV5-1|15
CASSLGSGQRETQYF
>TRBJ1-6|TRBV3-1|14
CASSQAERNSPLHF
>TRBJ1-5|TRBV27|15
CASSPRQTINQPQHF
>TRBJ2-3|TRBV19|19
CASSMRSGLAGASTDTQYF
>TRBJ1-5|TRBV2|16
CASRKAGDRGHQPQHF
>TRBJ2-7|TRBV6-5|16
CASRLKLTGSLYEQYF
>TRBJ1-1|TRBV4-2|14
CASSQEKINTEAFF
>TRBJ2-4|TRBV4-2|18
CASSLAAGREGAKNIQYF
>TRBJ2-1|TRBV12-3/TRBV12-4|13
CASSFSSYNEQFF
>TRBJ2-1|TRBV18|16
CASSPPSRGSYNEQFF
>TRBJ2-1|TRBV7-2|13
CASSSLQGFKQFF
>TRBJ2-2|TRBV24-1|16
CATSDGPHMGRGELFF
>TRBJ2-5|TRBV5-1|12
CASSFGGETQYF